Sequencing of this TCR beta chain was carried out in a study of T cell responses to AZD1222 COVID-19 vaccine. This CDR3 spans 15 amino acids. Germline V gives CDR1 MNHEY, CDR2 SVGAGI. Trimming removed 2 bases from V and 2 bases from J, with 13 bases in between. In the case of this clone: Its antigen is unknown.

Study-level findings and limits: Along spike, vaccine-associated CD4 TCRs were found throughout, with dominance at 160-218 and 743-854. Clonal diversity may have been underestimated in mostly white British donors.

The repertoire was sequenced with immunoSEQ multiplex PCR; TCRdb's copy has only in-frame clones and lacks some. The sample holds about 120,000 clones, under 90% seen once. This material consisted of peripheral blood, taken on day 0 of AZD1222 vaccination. The TCR sequence derives from an adult in good health. The J gene is TRBJ2-7, the V gene TRBV6-5; D perhaps matches TRBD1 (6 bases). The CDR3 spells CASSYADSAAYEQYF. Here the CDR3 DNA reads TGTGCCAGCAGTTACGCGGACAGCGCTGCCTACGAGCAGTACTTC.